These 20 T cell receptor beta chains were sequenced from one sample in a study of blood T cells in healthy people across ages. The authors ran a second PCR of roughly 6 to 11 cycles using a sample-barcoded 5' primer and a J-beta primer mix. TCRdb passed the 5' RACE reads through MiXCR, listing each CDR3 protein once. The sample holds fewer than 950,000 distinct CDR3 sequences, around 36% seen once. Material for sequencing was blood. Every receptor here comes from a man between 18 and 35 years old in good health.

This clonotype was seen at least ten times. The genes are TRBV20-1 and TRBJ2-5, with TRBD1 identical over 7 bases. Germline-derived CDR1 and CDR2 are DFQATT and SNEGSKA (reference sequence). CDR3 length: 14 residues. Trimming at V came to 1 base and at J to 5 bases, leaving 7 bases not matched to a gene. The CDR3 sequence: CSARAPTGSETQYF. The CDR3 DNA follows: TGCAGTGCTAGAGCTCCGACAGGGAGCGAGACCCAGTACTTC.

As to this clonotype: This could be a read error, since a much larger clone is one nucleotide away. V gene TRBV5-1 combines with J gene TRBJ1-1; possible D gene TRBD1, 5 bases. In germline, CDR1 is SGHRS, CDR2 YFSETQ. The CDR3 runs 14 residues. The V and J ends lost 4 bases and 4 bases respectively, with 14 bases between them. CDR3 nucleotide sequence: TGCGCCAGCAGCCCCCTCCCAGGGAGCACTGAAGCTTTCTTT. This codes for CASSPLPGSTEAFF.

The gene calls are TRBV20-1 and TRBJ2-3, with 12 bases fitting TRBD2. The germline V gene has CDR1 DFQATT and CDR2 SNEGSKA (reference sequence). The V segment lost 3 bases and the J segment 0 bases; nucleotides outside the gene matches: 7. This CDR3 is 17 amino acids long. In DNA, the CDR3 is TGCAGTGCTAGTAGCCTAGCGGGGGGGCCTAGCACAGATACGCAGTATTTT. Protein product: CSASSLAGGPSTDTQYF.

This clonotype came up many times. The V call is TRBV25-1, the J call TRBJ1-1; perhaps TRBD1 as D (6 bases). This CDR3 contains 13 residues. Germline V gene data show CDR1 as MGHDK and CDR2 as SYGVNS. Trimming cost V 5 bases and J 6 bases, with 13 bases left between them. Written as DNA, the CDR3 is TGTGCCAGCAGTAGGGGGGGATTTGCTGAAGCTTTCTTT. Amino acids: CASSRGGFAEAFF.

Only a few counts were recorded for this clonotype. The V gene is TRBV20-1, the J gene TRBJ2-1, with a possible D match to TRBD2 (5 bases). This CDR3 spans 14 amino acids. The V gene lost 5 bases and the J gene lost 6 bases, with 17 bases spanning the gap. CDR1 DFQATT and CDR2 SNEGSKA come from the germline V gene (reference sequence). The DNA of the CDR3 is TGCAGTGCTCGTGGGAAATCCGGGGTCAATGAGCAGTTCTTC. Protein: CSARGKSGVNEQFF.

This sequence joins TRBV7-6 and TRBJ2-7; no clear D. The CDR3 consists of 13 residues. Trimming removed 1 base from V and 10 bases from J, with 14 bases in between. The germline V gene has CDR1 SGHVS and CDR2 FNYEAQ. CDR3 nucleotide sequence: TGTGCCAGCAGCTTAGAGGTCCCCGAGGCCCAGTACTTC. Translation gives CASSLEVPEAQYF.

This clonotype was detected only a few times. The chain carries TRBV20-1 and TRBJ2-4; a weak D match, TRBD2 (5 bases). The CDR3 sequence is 15 residues long. Germline-derived CDR1 and CDR2 are DFQATT and SNEGSKA (reference sequence). V shed 6 bases and J shed 1 base, with 16 bases lying between them. DNA for the CDR3: TGCAGTGCCCCCCTTCCGGGCGGGGCCAAAAACATTCAGTACTTC. Translated: CSAPLPGGAKNIQYF.

The chain uses TRBV6-5 and TRBJ2-7; D unresolved. The CDR3 runs 15 residues. Looked up from germline, CDR1 is MNHEY and CDR2 is SVGAGI. Trimming shortened V by 6 bases and J by 5 bases, and 20 bases separated the two germline ends. The chain's CDR3 is CASRILTEGFHEQYF. CDR3 coding DNA: TGTGCCAGCAGGATACTAACCGAAGGTTTCCACGAGCAGTACTTC.

The chain couples TRBV10-3 to TRBJ1-4; D not resolved. Germline-derived CDR1 and CDR2 are ENHRY and SYGVKD. This CDR3 has 15 amino acids. Trimming left V 5 bases short and J 5 bases short, with 15 bases between. The CDR3 region is CAISRRRGSNEKLFF. The CDR3 DNA sequence: TGTGCCATCAGTAGGAGACGGGGAAGCAATGAAAAACTGTTTTTT.

Concerning this clonotype itself: This may be a read error, as it is one base from a much larger clone. This CDR3 reads CSVGRGGIQEIQYF. CDR3 nucleotides: TGCAGCGTTGGCAGGGGGGGTATCCAAGAGATCCAGTACTTC. The rearrangement links TRBV29-1 to TRBJ2-5; the D gene could be TRBD1 or TRBD2 (7 bases each). The CDR3 length is 14 residues. Germline CDR1 and CDR2: SQVTM and ANQGSEA.

The table lists this clonotype with a count of one. Since a much larger clone is just one base distant, this may be a read error. The chain uses TRBV7-2 and TRBJ2-7; the D call may be TRBD1 or TRBD2 (6 bases each). Trimming took 4 bases from V and 7 from J, leaving 23 bases between them. CDR3 length: 16 amino acids. Germline V gives CDR1 SGHTA, CDR2 FQGNSA. The chain's CDR3 is CASSWRMGGEQYEQYF. As DNA, the CDR3 is TGTGCCAGCAGCTGGAGAATGGGGGGCGAACAGTATGAGCAGTACTTC.

Worth noting for this clonotype: This may be a read error, as it is one base from a much larger clone. V gene TRBV9 combines with J gene TRBJ2-5; D is unclear. The V gene's germline CDR1 is SGDLS and CDR2 YYNGEE. This CDR3 is built from 14 residues. The CDR3 loop reads CASSPNADQETLYF. DNA of the CDR3: TGTGCCAGCAGCCCAAACGCAGACCAAGAGACCCTGTACTTC.

The V call is TRBV29-1, the J call TRBJ2-2; D gene uncertain. The CDR3 is 14 residues long. Germline CDR1 and CDR2: SQVTM and ANQGSEA. Trimming cost V 1 base and J 0 bases, with 6 bases left between them. This chain's CDR3 is CSVEAETNTGELFF. The CDR3 DNA sequence: TGCAGCGTTGAAGCGGAAACGAACACCGGGGAGCTGTTTTTT.

This chain joins TRBV20-1 and TRBJ1-1; 8 bases line up with TRBD1. In germline, CDR1 is DFQATT, CDR2 SNEGSKA (reference sequence). V lost 5 bases, J lost 2 bases, and 10 bases stayed unmatched. This CDR3 comprises 15 residues. CDR3 bases: TGCAGTGCTGGTGGACAGGGAGGAGAAAACACTGAAGCTTTCTTT. Encoded protein: CSAGGQGGENTEAFF.

The rearrangement uses TRBV6-6 and TRBJ2-5; maybe TRBD2 (5 bases). The CDR3 consists of 15 residues. V was clipped by 1 base and J by 11 bases, with 20 bases between them. The germline V gene encodes CDR1 MNHNY and CDR2 SVGAGI (reference sequence). The CDR3 sequence is CASSYLGGHYNEQYF. The CDR3 DNA sequence: TGTGCCAGCAGTTACTTAGGAGGTCATTACAATGAGCAGTACTTC.

This clonotype was recorded a few times. CDR3 in amino acids: CSASGTSGLQETQYF. CDR3 nucleotides: TGCAGTGCCTCCGGGACTAGCGGACTCCAAGAGACCCAGTACTTC. The chain employs TRBV20-1 and TRBJ2-5, with TRBD2 identical over 11 bases. Germline CDR1 DFQATT, CDR2 SNEGSKA (reference sequence). V gave up 6 bases and J gave up 1 base; unmatched junction bases: 7. This CDR3 contains 15 residues.

J is TRBJ2-5 and V is TRBV2; D uncertain. The CDR3 is 14 amino acids. With 4 bases removed from V and 1 base from J, the gap between germline ends came to 10 bases. Germline V gene sequence: CDR1 SNHLY, CDR2 FYNNEI. The CDR3 DNA sequence: TGTGCCAGCAGTGCTGTCGCAGCCCAAGAGACCCAGTACTTC. Its translation is CASSAVAAQETQYF.

This clonotype appeared a single time. A clone one base away is much larger, so this may be a read error. The V and J genes are TRBV4-3 and TRBJ2-1; D uncertain. This CDR3 is built from 14 residues. The V gene's germline CDR1 is LGHNA and CDR2 YSLEER. CDR3 nucleotides: TGCGCCAGCGGCCAAGATCTTAGAAGTAATGAGCAGTTCTTC. Protein sequence: CASGQDLRSNEQFF.

This rearrangement joins TRBV6-5 to TRBJ1-5; D is undetermined. Trimming left V 10 bases short and J 4 bases short, with 14 bases between. The germline gives CDR1 MNHEY, CDR2 SVGAGI. The CDR3 consists of 13 residues. The CDR3 sequence is CATSPAPNQPQHF. CDR3 coding DNA: TGTGCCACCTCACCTGCCCCAAATCAGCCCCAGCATTTT.

This clonotype was counted between two and nine times. This sequence joins TRBV11-2 and TRBJ1-5, with D unclear. Deletions cut 0 bases from V and 4 bases from J, with 10 bases between. Germline CDR1 is SGHAT and CDR2 is FQNNGV. CDR3 length: 15 amino acids. CDR3 DNA: TGTGCCAGCAGCTTAGATAGGAGAAGAAATCAGCCCCAGCATTTT. Amino acid sequence: CASSLDRRRNQPQHF. Full variable domain (outside the CDR3, taken from reference TRBV11-2 and TRBJ1-5): EAGVAQSPRYKIIEKRQSVAFWCNPISGHATLYWYQQILGQGPKLLIQFQNNGVVDDSQLPKDRFSAERLKGVDSTLKIQPAKLEDSAVYLCASSLDRRRNQPQHFGDGTRLSIL.